Shown below are 10 T cell receptor beta chains from a single sample sequenced in a study of regulatory T cells in long-lasting Graves disease (dated by TCRdb to the early 2020s). Receptor libraries were prepared by multiplex PCR. The reads were generated on an Illumina HiSeq 4000. To build TCR beta libraries, CDR3 regions were amplified by Arm-PCR using iRepertoire HTBI primers. TCRdb redid the processing of the public reads, applying fastp at Q25 and MiXCR, and retained in-frame beta chains. CDR3 protein sequences are deduplicated, and each keeps its most common genes and DNA. Recorded for this sample are roughly 400,000 distinct CDR3 sequences; 20% to 25% of them occurred a single time. The top ten hold more than 13% of the sample. The time point tag for this specimen amounts to: persistent/refractory GD, antithyroid drugs over 5 years with positive TRAb. For both TCR sequencing and RNA sequencing, RNA was extracted from PBMCs using TRIzol.

The specimen was peripheral blood mononuclear cells (PBMCs), collected when the disease was refractory, from a patient treated with antithyroid drugs. The receptors shown here come from a female donor with Graves disease.

The chain employs TRBV5-1 and TRBJ2-7; D remains ambiguous. The CDR3 is 11 residues long. The ends were cut back, 7 bases at V and 5 bases at J, with 10 bases in the middle. Germline loops: CDR1 SGHRS, CDR2 YFSETQ. This CDR3 is CASLVPDEQYF. CDR3 DNA sequence: TGCGCCAGCTTGGTTCCGGACGAGCAGTACTTC.

This clonotype was detected a few times. The gene calls are TRBV7-9 and TRBJ1-4; D is unresolved. This CDR3 spans 15 amino acids. CDR1 and CDR2 from the germline V gene are SEHNR and FQNEAQ (reference sequence). The V end was cut by 5 bases, the J end by 8 bases, with 18 bases between. This CDR3 reads CASSPSVGVDEKLFF. For the CDR3, the DNA is TGTGCCAGCAGCCCTTCCGTTGGGGTAGACGAAAAACTGTTTTTT.

This clonotype was counted at least ten times. This chain links TRBV28 with TRBJ2-7; no definite D call. The CDR3 covers 12 residues. Germline V gene sequence: CDR1 MDHEN, CDR2 SYDVKM. The V end was cut by 1 base, the J end by 7 bases, with 8 bases between. The CDR3 sequence is CASSLLDSEQYF. For the CDR3, the DNA is TGTGCCAGCAGTTTATTGGATTCAGAGCAGTACTTC.

This clonotype was seen ten or more times. V gene TRBV29-1 combines with J gene TRBJ1-1; 9 bases map to TRBD1. Trimming removed 7 bases from V and 3 bases from J; junction bases left unmatched: 3. The CDR3 covers 12 residues. Looked up from germline, CDR1 is SQVTM and CDR2 is ANQGSEA. CDR3 bases: TGCAGCGGACAGGGGGGGTACACTGAAGCTTTCTTT. It yields the protein CSGQGGYTEAFF.

This clonotype has at least ten counts. The J gene is TRBJ1-5, the V gene TRBV10-3; possibly TRBD1 for D (6 bases). Trimming pared 0 bases from V and 7 bases from J, leaving 13 bases between. CDR1 ENHRY and CDR2 SYGVKD come from the germline V gene. The CDR3 consists of 15 residues. Here the CDR3 DNA reads TGTGCCATCAGTGAGTCGGGGCAGGGGAGGCAGCCCCAGCATTTT. The encoded protein is CAISESGQGRQPQHF.

J is TRBJ2-3 and V is TRBV24-1; weak D call: TRBD1 (5 bases). Germline V gives CDR1 KGHDR, CDR2 SFDVKD. This CDR3 is built from 17 residues. Deletions cut 4 bases from V and 0 bases from J, with 16 bases between. CDR3 in amino acids: CATSDPRQMSSTDTQYF. The CDR3 nucleotides read TGTGCCACCAGTGACCCTAGACAGATGTCTAGCACAGATACGCAGTATTTT.

J is TRBJ1-1 and V is TRBV30; D is unresolved. This CDR3 is 12 amino acids long. Germline V gene lookup returns CDR1 GTSNPN and CDR2 SVGIG (reference sequence). Trimming stripped 4 bases from V and 6 bases from J, with 12 bases between. The CDR3 coding sequence is TGTGCCTGGACGGCTTCGGAGGCTGAAGCTTTCTTT. Its protein is CAWTASEAEAFF.

The rearrangement links TRBV3-1 to TRBJ2-2, with 15 bases identical to TRBD2. The germline CDR1 and CDR2 sequences are LGHDT and YNNKEL (reference sequence). V lost 0 bases, J lost 0 bases, and 5 bases stayed unmatched. This CDR3 is 20 amino acids long. The CDR3 is CASSQEWGLAGGTNTGELFF. CDR3 nucleotides: TGTGCCAGCAGCCAAGAATGGGGACTAGCGGGAGGAACGAACACCGGGGAGCTGTTTTTT.

This clonotype showed up many times. This chain links TRBV19 with TRBJ2-2, with D possibly being TRBD2 (5 bases). The CDR3 length is 14 residues. Germline CDR1 and CDR2: LNHDA and SQIVND (reference sequence). V lost 9 bases and J lost 1, with 12 bases in between. The CDR3 DNA reads TGTGCCAGCAGCCGGACTGTGAACACCGGGGAGCTGTTTTTT. Its protein is CASSRTVNTGELFF.

The rearrangement joins TRBV7-3 to TRBJ2-7, with D perhaps TRBD2 (6 bases). The germline V and J ends were trimmed by 1 base and 6 bases, with 13 bases remaining between them. The CDR3 contains 14 residues. The germline CDR1 and CDR2 sequences are SGHTA and FQGTGA. As DNA, the CDR3 is TGTGCCAGCAGCTTAAGCCGGGAGTATGGCGAGCAGTACTTC. Protein: CASSLSREYGEQYF.